This paragraph covers one T cell receptor beta chain sequence. Antigen unknown. Germline CDR1 MDHEN, CDR2 SYDVKM. The CDR3 is 15 amino acids. Trimming stripped 5 bases from V and 5 bases from J, with 18 bases between. The data were taken from a study of long-term antiretroviral therapy in people with HIV. The run of the v3.0 immunoSEQ assay was at survey level. Generated by immunoSEQ multiplex PCR, the TCRdb table keeps only in-frame clones and is missing some. Of roughly 28,000 clones listed, about 89% are singletons. Notes on the study in general: When set beside controls, HIV repertoires had CDR3 length ranges that were narrower.

The sequence derives from a young man with HIV. The chain is built from TRBV28 and TRBJ1-2, with D unresolved. Sequencing was performed on unsorted PBMCs, taken 3.1 years after starting antiretroviral therapy. The CDR3 nucleotides read TGTGCCAGCAGTCTAAGGGTTGGCCCAGATTATGGCTACACCTTC. Amino acid sequence: CASSLRVGPDYGYTF.